The 27 T cell receptor beta chains listed next were all sequenced from one sample in a study of yellow fever vaccine responses in identical twins. Each CDR3 protein is one row after TCRdb ran MiXCR on the RT-PCR reads. The table lists 1,500 to 2,000 distinct CDR3 sequences, nearly 90% of them singletons. The sample here was T cells from blood (PBMCs), unsorted or a sorted subset (not recorded which), taken before or after yellow fever vaccination (not recorded which). Receptor source: a woman aged 18-30 years who received the yellow fever vaccine.

This clonotype was seen only once. This chain uses TRBV15 with TRBJ1-3; 7 bases are shared with TRBD1. Germline V CDR1 and CDR2: LNHNV, YYDKDF (reference sequence). The CDR3 runs to 12 residues. Unmatched junction bases numbered 5, after V lost 5 bases and J lost 10 bases. The CDR3, as DNA: TGTGCCACCAGCTCCCAGACAGGGACCATATATTTT. This sequence encodes CATSSQTGTIYF.

The rearrangement uses TRBV2 and TRBJ1-2; D gene unclear. The CDR3 totals 14 residues. V was clipped by 6 bases and J by 4 bases, with 15 bases between them. CDR1 is SNHLY, CDR2 FYNNEI, per germline. The CDR3 here is CASREPEGGYGYTF. The CDR3 DNA is TGTGCCAGCAGAGAACCCGAGGGTGGCTATGGCTACACCTTC.

This clonotype was recorded once. This chain uses TRBV2 with TRBJ2-1; D might be TRBD1 (5 bases). The CDR3 totals 13 residues. The ends were cut back, 2 bases at V and 6 bases at J, with 8 bases in the middle. Germline-derived CDR1 and CDR2 are SNHLY and FYNNEI. CDR3: CASSEFRANEQFF. The CDR3 DNA reads TGTGCCAGCAGTGAATTCAGGGCCAATGAGCAGTTCTTC.

The CDR3 bases are TGTGCCTGGTCCCTTTCAGGGTTGGCTCAGCCCCAGCATTTT. It is translated as CAWSLSGLAQPQHF. V usage is TRBV30 and J usage is TRBJ1-5; a weak D match, TRBD1 (5 bases). Deletions cut 5 bases from V and 6 bases from J, with 17 bases between. The CDR3 loop spans 14 amino acids. Per germline, CDR1 GTSNPN and CDR2 SVGIG (reference sequence). The full variable domain, with the rest looked up from reference TRBV30 and TRBJ1-5, is SQTIHQWPATLVQPVGSPLSLECTVEGTSNPNLYWYRQAAGRGLQLLFYSVGIGQISSEVPQNLSASRPQDRQFILSSKKLLLSDSGFYLCAWSLSGLAQPQHFGDGTRLSIL.

This chain links TRBV12-5 with TRBJ2-1; 7 positions match TRBD2. Germline lookup yields CDR1 LGHNT and CDR2 FRNRAP. The length of the CDR3 is 14 residues. J was trimmed by 8 bases and V by 6 bases; bases with no gene match: 10. DNA for the CDR3: TGTGCTAGTGGCCCCGGACTAGTAAGCGATGAGCAGTTCTTC. Translating it yields CASGPGLVSDEQFF.

J is TRBJ2-3 and V is TRBV7-3; D gene unclear. The CDR3 is 14 residues long. CDR1 SGHTA and CDR2 FQGTGA come from the germline V gene. The V end lost 1 base, the J end lost 3 bases, and 8 bases lay between the germline ends. CDR3 nucleotides: TGTGCCAGCAGCTTAATGAAAGGGACAGATACGCAGTATTTT. It codes for CASSLMKGTDTQYF.

This rearrangement joins TRBV20-1 to TRBJ2-1; possibly TRBD2 for D (5 bases). This CDR3 spans 14 amino acids. Germline CDR1 is DFQATT and CDR2 is SNEGSKA (reference sequence). Trimming cost V 3 bases and J 0 bases, with 9 bases left between them. The CDR3 sequence is CSASRAGSYNEQFF. CDR3 in DNA: TGCAGTGCTAGTAGGGCGGGCTCCTACAATGAGCAGTTCTTC.

The V call is TRBV4-1, the J call TRBJ2-1; TRBD1 might be the D (6 bases). Germline V gene sequence: CDR1 MGHRA, CDR2 YSYEKL. V lost 4 bases and J lost 4, with 11 bases in between. The CDR3 runs to 14 residues. CDR3 coding DNA: TGCGCCAGCAGCCCGATCGGACAGTACAATGAGCAGTTCTTC. Translation: CASSPIGQYNEQFF.

V gene TRBV7-2 combines with J gene TRBJ1-3, with D tentatively TRBD1 (5 bases). Trimming removed 2 bases at V and 0 bases at J, with 11 bases between. Germline lookup yields CDR1 SGHTA and CDR2 FQGNSA. The CDR3 spans 16 residues. CDR3 region: CASSLSQGGSGNTIYF. CDR3 nucleotide sequence: TGTGCCAGCAGCTTATCGCAGGGAGGCTCTGGAAACACCATATATTTT.

The chain joins TRBV11-1 to TRBJ2-1; D uncertain. The CDR3 loop spans 12 amino acids. Trimming shortened V by 4 bases and J by 9 bases, and 10 bases separated the two germline ends. Per germline, CDR1 SGHAT and CDR2 FQDESV (reference sequence). The CDR3 is CASSYLFPEQFF. In nucleotides, the CDR3 is TGTGCCAGCAGCTATCTATTTCCTGAGCAGTTCTTC.

The J gene is TRBJ2-1, the V gene TRBV13, with a tentative D call TRBD2 (5 bases). The CDR3 runs 14 residues. The germline V gene has CDR1 PRHDT and CDR2 FYEKMQ (reference sequence). The V end lost 7 bases, the J end lost 10 bases, and 20 bases lay between the germline ends. CDR3 amino acids: CASKGASRNREQFF. The CDR3 DNA reads TGTGCCAGCAAGGGCGCTAGCCGCAATAGGGAGCAGTTCTTC.

The V call is TRBV4-1, the J call TRBJ1-1; maybe TRBD1 (6 bases). From germline, CDR1 is MGHRA and CDR2 YSYEKL. V was trimmed by 1 base and J by 7 bases, leaving 13 bases between them. The CDR3 contains 14 residues. CDR3 in amino acids: CASSQGGAWVEAFF. For the CDR3, the DNA is TGCGCCAGCAGCCAAGGGGGGGCATGGGTTGAAGCTTTCTTT.

This rearrangement joins TRBV4-2 to TRBJ1-2; TRBD1 aligns across 9 bases. Trimming at V came to 3 bases and at J to 6 bases, leaving 8 bases not matched to a gene. Germline V lookup: CDR1 LGHNA, CDR2 YNFKEQ. The CDR3 consists of 15 residues. CDR3 region: CASSQADRGYNGYTF. The DNA of the CDR3 is TGTGCCAGCAGCCAGGCGGACAGGGGATATAATGGCTACACCTTC.

This clonotype was picked up a small number of times. J is TRBJ2-3 and V is TRBV11-2; TRBD2 matches at 11 bases. Germline-derived CDR1 and CDR2 are SGHAT and FQNNGV. V lost 0 bases to trimming and J lost 1 base; unmatched junction nucleotides: 3. This CDR3 has 17 residues. The CDR3 DNA sequence: TGTGCCAGCAGCTTAGAACTAGCGGGAGTCGGCACAGATACGCAGTATTTT. Protein sequence: CASSLELAGVGTDTQYF.

The CDR3 spells CSAGKDRGTDTQYF. The CDR3 DNA reads TGCAGTGCTGGAAAGGACAGGGGCACAGATACGCAGTATTTT. This chain joins TRBV20-1 and TRBJ2-3; TRBD1 matches 8 bases. The CDR3 is 14 amino acids. V shed 5 bases, J shed 1 base, and the junction held 5 bases outside the gene matches. CDR1 and CDR2 from the germline V gene are DFQATT and SNEGSKA (reference sequence).

The J gene is TRBJ2-7, the V gene TRBV7-8; 7 bases agree with TRBD1. Germline CDR1 reads SGHVS; CDR2 reads FQNEAQ. Trimming took 1 base from V and 0 from J; bases not matched to a gene: 6. CDR3 length: 16 residues. The CDR3, as DNA: TGTGCCAGCAGCTTAGGGCCACAGGGGAGCTCCTACGAGCAGTACTTC. It specifies CASSLGPQGSSYEQYF.

The CDR3 protein is CASSHLTGAATNEKLFF. In DNA, the CDR3 is TGTGCCAGCAGCCACTTAACAGGGGCTGCAACTAATGAAAAACTGTTTTTT. The gene calls are TRBV3-1 and TRBJ1-4; 7 nucleotides align to TRBD1. The germline V gene encodes CDR1 LGHDT and CDR2 YNNKEL (reference sequence). The CDR3 runs to 17 residues. After removal of 3 bases from V and 0 bases from J, the junction contained 7 bases not matched to a gene.

This clonotype was counted between two and nine times. The V gene is TRBV7-3, the J gene TRBJ2-3; D gene unclear. Germline CDR1 reads SGHTA; CDR2 reads FQGTGA. The CDR3 is 13 residues long. The V and J ends lost 1 base and 5 bases respectively, with 7 bases between them. This chain's CDR3 is CASSLMAGDTQYF. The CDR3 coding sequence is TGTGCCAGCAGCTTAATGGCTGGAGATACGCAGTATTTT.

The chain combines TRBV11-3 with TRBJ2-7, with D maybe TRBD2 (5 bases). This CDR3 region has 14 residues. Deletions cut 1 base from V and 2 bases from J, with 9 bases between. Germline V gene sequence: CDR1 SGHNT, CDR2 YENEEA. The CDR3 coding sequence is TGTGCCAGCAGCTTAGGAGGGCTGGCCTACGAGCAGTACTTC. Protein sequence: CASSLGGLAYEQYF.

This chain uses TRBV7-2 with TRBJ2-1; the D is unclear. The CDR3 runs 14 residues. Looked up from germline, CDR1 is SGHTA and CDR2 is FQGNSA. V was pared by 6 bases and J by 0 bases, with 9 bases between. The CDR3 loop is CASSQRSSYNEQFF. In DNA, the CDR3 is TGTGCCAGCAGTCAACGAAGCTCCTACAATGAGCAGTTCTTC.

This clonotype was found once. The V call is TRBV2, the J call TRBJ2-1; D may correspond to TRBD1 or TRBD2 (5 bases each). This CDR3 region has 14 residues. The germline V and J ends were trimmed by 4 bases and 6 bases, with 13 bases remaining between them. The V gene's germline CDR1 is SNHLY and CDR2 FYNNEI. The CDR3 DNA sequence: TGTGCCAGCAGTGCCGGGACCCACTCCAATGAGCAGTTCTTC. The encoded protein is CASSAGTHSNEQFF.

The chain carries TRBV4-1 and TRBJ2-7; 8 nucleotides agree with TRBD1. The CDR3 totals 15 residues. Germline-derived CDR1 and CDR2 are MGHRA and YSYEKL. V shed 2 bases and J 3 bases; nucleotides not matched to a gene: 6. The CDR3 DNA reads as TGCGCCAGCAGCCAACATACAGGGGGGAACTACGAGCAGTACTTC. Translation: CASSQHTGGNYEQYF.

V is TRBV7-3 and J is TRBJ2-2, with 9 bases fitting TRBD1. The length of the CDR3 is 15 residues. The germline gives CDR1 SGHTA, CDR2 FQGTGA. The ends lost 5 bases at V and 6 bases at J; junction bases unmatched: 7. The CDR3 DNA reads as TGTGCCAGCAGCCAGCCGGGACAGGGTTCCGGGGAGCTGTTTTTT. Protein sequence: CASSQPGQGSGELFF.

The chain couples TRBV4-2 to TRBJ2-7, with a possible D match to TRBD2 (5 bases). The CDR3 is made up of 14 amino acids. V was cut by 4 bases and J by 0 bases, with 10 bases left in between. CDR1 LGHNA and CDR2 YNFKEQ come from the germline V gene. CDR3 region: CASSLTGYSYEQYF. CDR3 DNA sequence: TGTGCCAGCAGCCTCACGGGGTACTCCTACGAGCAGTACTTC.

The chain uses TRBV13 and TRBJ1-2; 9 positions match TRBD1. Germline CDR1 and CDR2: PRHDT and FYEKMQ (reference sequence). The CDR3 covers 13 residues. Trimming at V came to 4 bases and at J to 6 bases, leaving 3 bases not matched to a gene. This CDR3 reads CASSSRDRDGYTF. The CDR3, as DNA: TGTGCCAGCAGCTCCCGGGACAGGGATGGCTACACCTTC.

J is TRBJ2-1 and V is TRBV4-3; no definite D call. V shed 0 bases and J shed 10 bases, with 7 bases lying between them. CDR1 is LGHNA, CDR2 YSLEER, per germline. This CDR3 has 12 amino acids. The CDR3 here is CASSQDMEEQFF. DNA of the CDR3: TGCGCCAGCAGCCAAGATATGGAAGAGCAGTTCTTC.

In its sample, this clonotype was seen once. The chain is built from TRBV11-3 and TRBJ2-1, with TRBD2 matching over 9 bases. V lost 7 bases, J lost 4 bases, and 11 bases stayed unmatched. Per germline, CDR1 SGHNT and CDR2 YENEEA. There are 16 residues in the CDR3. The chain's CDR3 is CASTDTQTSGYNEQFF. The DNA of the CDR3 is TGTGCCAGCACCGATACCCAGACTAGCGGTTACAATGAGCAGTTCTTC. Filled out from reference TRBV11-3 and TRBJ2-1, the complete variable domain reads EAGVVQSPRYKIIEKKQPVAFWCNPISGHNTLYWYLQNLGQGPELLIRYENEEAVDDSQLPKDRFSAERLKGVDSTLKIQPAELGDSAVYLCASTDTQTSGYNEQFFGPGTRLTVL.